Listed below are T cell receptor beta chains from one sample, sequenced in a study of blood T cells in healthy people across ages. TCRdb itself ran the 5' RACE reads through MiXCR, one entry per CDR3 protein. This sample carries roughly 700,000 distinct CDR3 sequences, roughly 25% of them seen once, and the ten largest clones take just under 9.5%. This sample also belongs to another study, concerning T cells of mothers and their children.

The source material was blood. These receptors came from a boy between 5 and 17 years old in good health. Both conserved end residues are part of each CDR3. A D gene is named only where the DNA matches it firmly. Clone size is not always given. Where it is, it says once, few, many or a class for expanded clones.

NA,TRBV12-3/TRBV12-4,NA,TRBJ2-3,CASSLIRRGAYPSTDTQYF,TGTGCCAGCAGTTTAATCCGCCGGGGGGCCTACCCTAGCACAGATACGCAGTATTTT
TRBD1,TRBV6-1,NA,TRBJ2-7,CASSDPTGEQYF,TGTGCCAGCAGTGATCCCACAGGGGAACAGTACTTC
NA,TRBV15,NA,TRBJ1-5,CATSREKASGQPQHF,TGTGCCACCAGCAGAGAGAAGGCATCGGGGCAGCCCCAGCATTTT
NA,TRBV4-1,NA,TRBJ2-5,CASSQDPSTETQYF,TGCGCCAGCAGCCAAGATCCTAGCACCGAGACCCAGTACTTC
NA,TRBV7-3,few,TRBJ1-2,CASSSKEGPNYGYTF,TGTGCCAGCAGCTCCAAGGAGGGTCCTAACTATGGCTACACCTTC
TRBD2,TRBV9,few,TRBJ2-7,CASSGNGTSFGEQYF,TGTGCCAGCAGCGGAAACGGGACTAGTTTCGGCGAGCAGTACTTC
TRBD1,TRBV12-3/TRBV12-4,NA,TRBJ2-3,CASSSWTGGDTQYF,TGTGCCAGCAGTTCCTGGACAGGGGGAGATACGCAGTATTTT
NA,TRBV12-3/TRBV12-4,NA,TRBJ2-5,CASRPDVSSEETQYF,TGTGCCAGCAGGCCCGATGTGAGCAGTGAAGAGACCCAGTACTTC
TRBD1,TRBV3-1,few,TRBJ1-1,CASSFGQGEAFF,TGTGCCAGCAGCTTTGGACAGGGAGAAGCTTTCTTT
NA,TRBV20-1,NA,TRBJ2-1,CSASEDMTGSEQFF,TGCAGTGCTAGTGAAGACATGACCGGGAGTGAGCAGTTCTTC
NA,TRBV29-1,few,TRBJ2-3,CSVKESTDTQYF,TGCAGCGTTAAGGAGAGCACAGATACGCAGTATTTT
TRBD2,TRBV6-5,few,TRBJ2-5,CASSYDGGDLLGYPQETQYF,TGTGCCAGCAGTTACGATGGGGGGGACCTTTTGGGTTATCCCCAAGAGACCCAGTACTTC
TRBD2,TRBV4-2,NA,TRBJ2-3,CASSLKGLSDGTDTQYF,TGTGCCAGCAGCCTTAAGGGACTAAGCGATGGTACAGATACGCAGTATTTT
NA,TRBV29-1,few,TRBJ2-6,CSVTLSGANVLTF,TGCAGCGTGACACTCTCTGGGGCCAACGTCCTGACTTTC
TRBD1,TRBV6-5,few,TRBJ1-2,CASSAGTEIPYYGYTF,TGTGCCAGCAGCGCCGGGACAGAGATACCTTACTATGGCTACACCTTC
NA,TRBV4-3,NA,TRBJ2-1,CASSQGVGVFEQFF,TGCGCCAGCAGCCAAGGGGTCGGAGTATTTGAGCAGTTCTTC
TRBD2,TRBV29-1,few,TRBJ2-4,CSVAGRSGTSGSYDDIQYF,TGCAGCGTTGCTGGGAGGTCCGGGACTAGCGGGAGTTATGATGACATTCAGTACTTC
NA,TRBV20-1,few,TRBJ2-1,CSARPNNEQFF,TGCAGTGCTAGACCCAACAATGAGCAGTTCTTC
NA,TRBV20-1,NA,TRBJ1-4,CSASEGGNEKLFF,TGCAGTGCTAGTGAAGGGGGTAATGAAAAACTGTTTTTT
TRBD2,TRBV18,NA,TRBJ2-4,CASSPATSGALIAKNIQYF,TGTGCCAGCTCACCAGCGACTAGCGGGGCCCTAATAGCCAAAAACATTCAGTACTTC
NA,TRBV29-1,NA,TRBJ2-1,CSVEDDKAAYNEQFF,TGCAGCGTTGAAGACGACAAAGCGGCCTACAATGAGCAGTTCTTC
TRBD1,TRBV6-5,few,TRBJ2-5,CATNIGQGLETQYF,TGTGCCACCAACATCGGACAGGGGCTAGAGACCCAGTACTTC
NA,TRBV20-1,few,TRBJ1-6,CSASFWGSSSPLHF,TGCAGTGCTAGCTTTTGGGGGTCTAGTTCACCCCTCCACTTT
NA,TRBV5-1,NA,TRBJ2-3,CASSTLASSTDTQYF,TGCGCCAGCAGCACTTTAGCTTCTAGCACAGATACGCAGTATTTT
NA,TRBV7-2,NA,TRBJ2-5,CASSLEAFSETQYF,TGTGCCAGCAGCTTAGAAGCCTTCTCGGAGACCCAGTACTTC
TRBD2,TRBV6-2/TRBV6-3,NA,TRBJ2-1,CASSYSNDGGDYNEQFF,TGTGCCAGCAGTTACTCGAATGACGGGGGGGACTACAATGAGCAGTTCTTC
TRBD1,TRBV6-2/TRBV6-3,few,TRBJ2-7,CASTDRQGQASYEQYF,TGTGCCAGCACCGACCGCCAGGGACAGGCTTCCTACGAGCAGTACTTC
NA,TRBV7-9,few,TRBJ2-1,CASSLTVNEQFF,TGTGCCAGCAGCCTCACAGTAAATGAGCAGTTCTTC